The subject of this entry is one TCR beta chain. Its antigen is undetermined. The data are from a study of T cell responses to AZD1222 COVID-19 vaccine. Study information: Whether given at about 4 or about 12 weeks, second doses were pooled. Study findings and constraints: Donors were chiefly white British, with a greater number of females, and clonal diversity was perhaps underestimated. Across spike, vaccine-associated CD4 TCRs were found, dominant at 160-218 and 743-854.

Sequencing was performed with immunoSEQ multiplex PCR; in TCRdb, only in-frame clones are kept and a portion is missing. The sample lists about 92,000 clones; roughly 93% were seen once. The CDR3 contains 14 residues. Germline CDR1 is LGHNA and CDR2 is YNFKEQ. Between the trimmed V and J ends, which lost 3 bases and 6 bases, there was a span of 12 bases. Sequences were derived from peripheral blood, sampled on day 0 of AZD1222 vaccination. The sequence was obtained from an adult in good health. The V call is TRBV4-2, the J call TRBJ1-3; D uncertain. The chain's CDR3 is CASSQETTKNTIYF. CDR3 nucleotide sequence: TGTGCCAGCAGCCAGGAGACCACCAAAAACACCATATATTTT.